The clone carrying this T cell receptor (beta chain) was observed many times. Stable Graves' hyperthyroidism denoted no ophthalmopathy progression over 18 months. The data are from a study of T cells in Graves' hyperthyroidism and ophthalmopathy. There were TCR beta CDR3 regions amplified from RNA transcripts. The HTBI primer set drove a first-round RT-PCR of the TCR CDR3. TCRdb itself ran the multiplex PCR reads through MiXCR, one entry per CDR3 protein. The sample lists 400,000 to 500,000 distinct CDR3 sequences, 13% to 15% occurring once. Germline V gene lookup returns CDR1 KGHSH and CDR2 LQKENI. This CDR3 is 15 amino acids long. Trimming pared 4 bases from V and 5 bases from J, leaving 15 bases between.

The sample comprised blood. The genes are TRBV18 and TRBJ1-5; perhaps TRBD1 as D (6 bases). This receptor was taken from a woman aged 18-29 years with Graves' hyperthyroidism. The CDR3 loop reads CASSQGQSRDQPQHF. The CDR3 DNA sequence: TGTGCCAGCTCACAAGGACAGTCGCGGGATCAGCCCCAGCATTTT.